This T cell receptor (beta chain) is from a study of OX40 agonist ivuxolimab in advanced cancers. Sequencing was performed with immunoSEQ multiplex PCR; in TCRdb, only in-frame clones are kept and a portion is missing. The sample lists around 100,000 clones, 91% occurring once. As regards this clone: Different DNA sequences within this sample yield the same CDR3.

From germline, CDR1 is SGHNT and CDR2 YYREEE (reference sequence). The CDR3 consists of 14 residues. Between the trimmed V and J ends, which lost 2 bases and 5 bases, there was a span of 10 bases. Source: CD4+ or CD8+ T cells sorted from blood, taken in a trial of the OX40 agonist ivuxolimab. The receptor's source is an adult with an advanced solid tumor such as melanoma, head and neck, liver or kidney cancer. The V and J genes are TRBV5-4 and TRBJ2-2; TRBD1 is a possible D gene (6 bases). The CDR3: CASSFRGGTGELFF. For the CDR3, the DNA is TGTGCCAGCAGCTTCAGGGGTGGTACCGGGGAGCTGTTTTTT. The full variable domain, its missing parts supplied by reference TRBV5-4 and TRBJ2-2, is ETGVTQSPTHLIKTRGQQVTLRCSSQSGHNTVSWYQQALGQGPQFIFQYYREEENGRGNFPPRFSGLQFPNYSSELNVNALELDDSALYLCASSFRGGTGELFFGEGSRLTVL.